The 9 T cell receptor beta chains below come from one sample, sequenced in a study of T-cell memory formation after mild COVID-19. TCRdb redid the calling of the 5' RACE reads with MiXCR, one entry per CDR3 protein. The repertoire has about 340,000 distinct CDR3 sequences, more than 15% of them found once; the top ten carry around 22%. The sequencing sample was made of PBMCs or a T cell subset sorted from them (not recorded which). The receptors shown here come from a man between 18 and 29 years old who had mild COVID-19 (a few samples of this study predate the infection). Cell type and time point are not known.

This chain connects TRBV3-1 to TRBJ2-7; D might be TRBD1 or TRBD2, each matching 5 bases. CDR3 size: 13 residues. Germline CDR1 LGHDT, CDR2 YNNKEL (reference sequence). V lost 3 bases and J lost 5, with 11 bases in between. CDR3 protein: CASSQGRGDEQYV. CDR3 sequence (DNA): TGTGCCAGCAGCCAGGGCAGAGGGGACGAGCAGTACGTC.

The chain combines TRBV2 with TRBJ2-1, with D possibly called TRBD1 or TRBD2 (5 bases each). With 5 bases removed from V and 7 bases from J, the gap between germline ends came to 21 bases. The CDR3 runs 16 residues. Looked up from germline, CDR1 is SNHLY and CDR2 is FYNNEI. CDR3 in amino acids: CASSPDRDPRYNEQFF. The DNA for the CDR3 is TGTGCCAGCAGTCCAGACCGGGACCCGAGGTATAATGAGCAGTTCTTC.

Many counts were recorded for this clonotype. The chain uses TRBV30 and TRBJ2-7, with D tentatively TRBD1 or TRBD2 (5 bases each). V dropped 2 bases and J dropped 7 bases, with 15 bases sitting between them. Germline CDR1 reads GTSNPN; CDR2 reads SVGIG (reference sequence). The CDR3 consists of 13 residues. The CDR3 DNA is TGTGCCTGGAGTAGGACGGGGCAAGGGGAGCAGTACTTC. It is translated as CAWSRTGQGEQYF.

This clonotype has a single count. Relative to the germline gene, one junction end is altered; a read error may explain this. The genes are TRBV6-2 or TRBV6-3 and TRBJ2-5; TRBD2 matches at 9 bases. The V gene's germline CDR1 is MNHEY and CDR2 SVGEGT. CDR3 size: 14 residues. CDR3 in amino acids: CASSYGLAPETQHF. The DNA for the CDR3 is TGTGCCAGCAGTTACGGACTAGCGCCGGAGACCCAGCACTTC.

The chain uses TRBV20-1 and TRBJ2-5; 7 nucleotides align to TRBD1. CDR1 and CDR2 from the germline V gene are DFQATT and SNEGSKA (reference sequence). The CDR3 extends over 15 amino acids. Germline trimming cut 6 bases from V and 1 base from J; bases unmatched to any gene: 11. CDR3 amino acids: CSAIPRTGFQETQYF. CDR3 DNA sequence: TGCAGTGCCATCCCAAGGACAGGATTCCAAGAGACCCAGTACTTC.

This clonotype occurred a few times. The chain is built from TRBV4-1 and TRBJ1-2, with no clear D. Germline CDR1 and CDR2: MGHRA and YSYEKL. The V end was cut by 0 bases, the J end by 2 bases, with 10 bases between. The CDR3 spans 15 residues. CDR3: CASSQESPWNYGYTF. CDR3 nucleotides: TGCGCCAGCAGCCAAGAATCTCCCTGGAACTATGGCTACACCTTC.

This clonotype was counted a few times. The chain combines TRBV7-9 with TRBJ1-1; 9 bases are shared with TRBD1. The CDR3 spans 15 residues. CDR1 and CDR2 from the germline V gene are SEHNR and FQNEAQ (reference sequence). V lost 5 bases to trimming and J lost 7 bases; unmatched junction nucleotides: 11. The CDR3 spells CASSPPGTGTFEAFF. CDR3 nucleotides: TGTGCCAGCAGCCCACCCGGGACAGGGACCTTTGAAGCTTTCTTT.

The V and J genes are TRBV6-5 and TRBJ2-3; 14 nucleotides align to TRBD2. Germline lookup yields CDR1 MNHEY and CDR2 SVGAGI. Unmatched junction bases numbered 9, after V lost 2 bases and J lost 2 bases. This CDR3 has 19 residues. Here the CDR3 DNA reads TGTGCCAGCAGTTACCCGACTAGCGGGGGGGTAGGGGACACAGATACGCAGTATTTT. As protein: CASSYPTSGGVGDTDTQYF.

The CDR3 nucleotides read TGCGCCAGCAGCCAAGATGGGGGGGTAGGGAAGCAGTTCTTC. Translated, it gives CASSQDGGVGKQFF. The genes are TRBV4-3 and TRBJ2-1; 7 nucleotides align to TRBD2. CDR3 size: 14 residues. V lost 0 bases, J lost 11 bases, and 7 bases stayed unmatched. Germline values: CDR1 LGHNA, CDR2 YSLEER.